These 4 T cell receptor beta chains were all obtained from the same sample, sequenced in a study of blood T cell repertoires in COVID-19 (dated by TCRdb to 2019 to 2021). Libraries were built with the immunoSEQ multiplex PCR assay. In TCRdb, the immuneACCESS table is reduced to in-frame sequences with V and J assigned. These tables do not hold every clone; where another copy was compared, an unresolved V gene accounts for under half, and the others remain unexplained. This sample gives some 400,000 clones in total; approximately 91% of them show up just once. More than 0.85% of the sample rests with the top ten. The sequencing sample was made of PBMCs or T cells enriched from blood (not recorded which). Every receptor here comes from a woman aged 40 to 50 who had been exposed to COVID-19.

The V call is TRBV5-6, the J call TRBJ2-5, with a tentative D call TRBD1 (6 bases). The CDR3 runs 14 residues. Germline CDR1 is SGHDT and CDR2 is YYEEEE. Deletions cut 4 bases from V and 5 bases from J, with 15 bases between. CDR3 loop: CASSPSSGVETQYF. As DNA, the CDR3 is TGTGCCAGCAGCCCTTCCTCAGGGGTGGAGACCCAGTACTTC.

This chain joins TRBV30 and TRBJ1-3, with a weak D call TRBD1 (6 bases). Germline CDR1 and CDR2: GTSNPN and SVGIG (reference sequence). The V end lost 2 bases, the J end lost 0 bases, and 11 bases lay between the germline ends. The CDR3 spans 15 residues. CDR3 nucleotide sequence: TGTGCCTGGAGTTCACGGACAGTCTCTGGAAACACCATATATTTT. Protein: CAWSSRTVSGNTIYF.

V usage is TRBV6-2 or TRBV6-3 and J usage is TRBJ1-5, with 8 bases fitting TRBD1. Trimming at V came to 0 bases and at J to 3 bases, leaving 7 bases not matched to a gene. This CDR3 has 17 amino acids. CDR1 and CDR2 from the germline V gene are MNHEY and SVGEGT. CDR3 in amino acids: CASSYSPGGGFNQPQHF. The DNA for the CDR3 is TGTGCCAGCAGTTACTCCCCAGGGGGCGGATTCAATCAGCCCCAGCATTTT.

The J gene is TRBJ1-2, the V gene TRBV7-2; the D is unclear. Germline V gene sequence: CDR1 SGHTA, CDR2 FQGNSA. The V end lost 3 bases, the J end lost 4 bases, and 21 bases lay between the germline ends. This CDR3 has 17 residues. The CDR3 DNA reads as TGTGCCAGCAGCTTTGGCCCTGGACTGCCTGAAGGCTATGGCTACACCTTC. It encodes CASSFGPGLPEGYGYTF.